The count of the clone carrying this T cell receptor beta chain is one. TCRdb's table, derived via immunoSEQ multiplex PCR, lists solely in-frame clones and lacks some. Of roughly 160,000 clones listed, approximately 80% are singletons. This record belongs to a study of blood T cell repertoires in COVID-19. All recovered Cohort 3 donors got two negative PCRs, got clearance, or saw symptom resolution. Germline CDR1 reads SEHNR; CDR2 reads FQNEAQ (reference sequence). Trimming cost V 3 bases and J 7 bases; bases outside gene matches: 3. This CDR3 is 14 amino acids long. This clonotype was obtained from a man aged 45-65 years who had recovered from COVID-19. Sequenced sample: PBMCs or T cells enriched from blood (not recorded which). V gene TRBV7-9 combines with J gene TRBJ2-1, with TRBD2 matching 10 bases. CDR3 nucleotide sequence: TGTGCCAGCAGCTTCCAGCGGGAGGGGAATGAGCAGTTCTTC. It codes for CASSFQREGNEQFF. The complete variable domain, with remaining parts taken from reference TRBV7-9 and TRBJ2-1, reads DTGVSQNPRHKITKRGQNVTFRCDPISEHNRLYWYRQTLGQGPEFLTYFQNEAQLEKSRLLSDRFSAERPKGSFSTLEIQRTEQGDSAMYLCASSFQREGNEQFFGPGTRLTVL.